The 10 T cell receptor beta chains in this list originate from one sample, sequenced in a study of T and B cells in COVID-19 patients. TRB was amplified from approximately 250-480 ng of blood genomic DNA. TRB rearrangements were amplified by multiplex PCR with BIOMED2 TRB-A/B primers. TCRdb called the multiplex PCR reads again in MiXCR, with one record for every CDR3 protein. The top ten hold 15% to 20% of the sample, which has around 3,300 distinct CDR3 sequences, about 20% seen once. Sequences were obtained from blood. These receptors all stem from a human donor with active COVID-19.

V usage is TRBV20-1 and J usage is TRBJ2-5; perhaps TRBD2 as D (7 bases). Per the germline V gene, CDR1 is DFQATT and CDR2 is SNEGSKA (reference sequence). This CDR3 region has 16 residues. V gave up 5 bases and J gave up 5 bases, with 24 bases separating them. CDR3: CSALGGRSGGWETQYF. The CDR3 bases are TGCAGTGCTCTCGGGGGGCGGTCTGGAGGGTGGGAGACCCAGTACTTC.

This clonotype is classed as medium-sized. The rearrangement joins TRBV5-4 to TRBJ1-1, with no clear D. This CDR3 region has 14 residues. Germline CDR1 SGHNT, CDR2 YYREEE (reference sequence). V lost 4 bases and J lost 0, with 10 bases in between. For the CDR3, the DNA is TGTGCCAGCAGCCTGGACTTCATGAACACTGAAGCTTTCTTT. It translates to CASSLDFMNTEAFF.

The chain has TRBV20-1 and TRBJ1-1, with 8 bases identical to TRBD1. Germline V gene lookup returns CDR1 DFQATT and CDR2 SNEGSKA (reference sequence). CDR3 length equals 15 residues. Trimming removed 5 bases from V and 0 bases from J; junction bases left unmatched: 8. The CDR3, as DNA: TGCAGTGCTCCCAGGGGGCACGGTGTGAACACTGAAGCTTTCTTT. It codes for CSAPRGHGVNTEAFF.

This clonotype is classed as large. The gene calls are TRBV19 and TRBJ1-6, with TRBD1 as a possible D gene (5 bases). With 5 bases removed from V and 9 bases from J, the gap between germline ends came to 14 bases. Germline CDR1 and CDR2: LNHDA and SQIVND (reference sequence). The CDR3 spans 14 residues. The DNA of the CDR3 is TGTGCCAGTAGTCCCGGGGCGAGGGGTTCACCCCTCCACTTT. Its translation is CASSPGARGSPLHF.

This clonotype has more than one count but fewer than ten. V gene TRBV6-1 combines with J gene TRBJ1-2; D might be TRBD1 (5 bases). V was clipped by 4 bases and J by 8 bases, with 11 bases between them. The CDR3 loop spans 12 amino acids. Germline CDR1 and CDR2: MNHNS and SASEGT. The CDR3 loop reads CASSGGFRGYTF. For the CDR3, the DNA is TGTGCCAGCAGTGGGGGGTTCCGCGGCTACACCTTC.

By share of the sample, this clonotype is medium-sized (0.01 to 0.1%). The V gene is TRBV30, the J gene TRBJ2-7; 8 bases align to TRBD1. Germline V gene lookup returns CDR1 GTSNPN and CDR2 SVGIG (reference sequence). This CDR3 is 12 amino acids long. V was pared by 2 bases and J by 6 bases, with 3 bases of the junction left unmatched. The CDR3 DNA reads as TGTGCCTGGAGTAAACAGGGGGGCGAGCAGTACTTC. Translating it yields CAWSKQGGEQYF.

The V gene is TRBV4-2, the J gene TRBJ2-3, with 7 bases identical to TRBD1. With V trimmed by 1 base and J by 5 bases, 12 bases remained unmatched. CDR3 size: 17 residues. The germline gives CDR1 LGHNA, CDR2 YNFKEQ. CDR3 loop: CASSQGSDREVRDTQYF. DNA of the CDR3: TGTGCCAGCAGCCAAGGATCCGACAGGGAAGTTAGAGATACGCAGTATTTT.

This clonotype has a handful of counts. This chain connects TRBV5-1 to TRBJ1-6; D not certain. CDR1 is SGHRS and CDR2 is YFSETQ in the germline V gene. Trimming cost V 4 bases and J 8 bases, with 13 bases left between them. The CDR3 spans 14 residues. The CDR3 DNA follows: TGCGCCAGCAGCCTTGATGAACCCTATTCACCCCTCCACTTT. As protein: CASSLDEPYSPLHF.

This clonotype is medium-sized (0.01 to 0.1%) in the sample. The V gene is TRBV12-3 or TRBV12-4, the J gene TRBJ2-7; no reliable D call. The V gene lost 6 bases and the J gene lost 3 bases, with 21 bases spanning the gap. This CDR3 contains 16 residues. The CDR3 spells CASSPHGEDVGYEQYF. DNA for the CDR3: TGTGCCAGCAGCCCCCACGGAGAAGATGTAGGCTACGAGCAGTACTTC.

As concerns this clonotype: One base away lies a much larger clone, so this may be a sequencing read error. The chain employs TRBV27 and TRBJ1-1; D remains ambiguous. The length of the CDR3 is 14 residues. From germline, CDR1 is MNHEY and CDR2 SMNVEV (reference sequence). The DNA of the CDR3 is TGTGCCAGCAGTTCGCCCTGGGAGAACACTAAAGCTTTCTTT. Translating it yields CASSSPWENTKAFF.